The rows below give T cell receptor beta chains drawn from one sample of a study of beta chain features in type 1 diabetes. Measured with immunoSEQ multiplex PCR; TCRdb has only the in-frame clones, and not every one. The table lists a few hundred thousand clones, roughly a tenth of them singletons. Sequences were obtained from naive CD4+ T cells from blood. These receptors all come from a man younger than 40 with type 1 diabetes. CDR3s leave out the opening cysteine and the closing phenylalanine or tryptophan.

V	J	CDR3
TRBV6-5	TRBJ2-3	ASRSEDPSTDTQY
TRBV21-1	TRBJ1-1	AEQRDF
TRBV5-4	TRBJ2-1	ASSSKNGGAENEQF
TRBV11-1	TRBJ1-2	ASSQAGTGVDYGYT
TRBV12-5	TRBJ1-6	ASGLVDRDGVNSPLH
TRBV28	TRBJ2-5	ASSLGGRATQY
TRBV11-2	TRBJ2-5	ASSSVETQY
TRBV6-6	TRBJ1-5	ASSRVASGANQPQH
TRBV4-1	TRBJ2-4	ASSPTVAKNIQY
TRBV7-6	TRBJ1-1	ASSFGTANTEAF
TRBV4-1	TRBJ2-7	ASSQDVAISYEQY
TRBV7-8	TRBJ1-5	ASSLGHGGNQPQH
TRBV7-3	TRBJ2-5	ASSPQGRETQY
TRBV5-6	TRBJ1-1	ASTDGQGVTNTEAF
TRBV7-8	TRBJ1-1	ASSRGRGYTEAF
TRBV18	TRBJ2-7	ASSPRDRVYEQY
TRBV2	TRBJ2-4	ASSEGAIQY
TRBV5-1	TRBJ2-5	ASSFAGEETQY
TRBV5-4	TRBJ2-1	ASTFTGSYNEQF
TRBV29-1	TRBJ2-7	SVEDPGQGVDEQY
TRBV30	TRBJ2-2	AWTLGPGELF
TRBV27	TRBJ1-6	ASSGQGLSSYNSPLH
TRBV11-2	TRBJ1-5	ASSLSVQPQH
TRBV5-1	TRBJ2-5	ASSVGPGGEETQY
TRBV2	TRBJ1-1	ASQRRTGLGTEAF
TRBV28	TRBJ2-4	ASSSLAGGINIQY
TRBV18	TRBJ2-3	ASSLPADTQY
TRBV7-9	TRBJ2-7	ASTAGPRSYEQY
TRBV29-1	TRBJ2-5	SGLAGGPIGGQY
TRBV6-5	TRBJ2-1	ASSYLAGVNEQF
TRBV7-9	TRBJ1-2	ASSLGVGQRYGYT
TRBV29-1	TRBJ2-7	SVETGTGAYEQY
TRBV2	TRBJ2-3	ASSEVDTSTDTQY
TRBV5-1	TRBJ2-1	ASSIGWTAEGDEQF
TRBV18	TRBJ1-2	ASSPSGTGGYP
TRBV19	TRBJ2-3	ASSTLRGTSTDTQY
TRBV9	TRBJ2-2	ASSSRAGGHGELF
TRBV11-2	TRBJ2-1	ASSLDLQGLRSNEQF
TRBV5-4	TRBJ1-6	ASSSSGTPNSPLH